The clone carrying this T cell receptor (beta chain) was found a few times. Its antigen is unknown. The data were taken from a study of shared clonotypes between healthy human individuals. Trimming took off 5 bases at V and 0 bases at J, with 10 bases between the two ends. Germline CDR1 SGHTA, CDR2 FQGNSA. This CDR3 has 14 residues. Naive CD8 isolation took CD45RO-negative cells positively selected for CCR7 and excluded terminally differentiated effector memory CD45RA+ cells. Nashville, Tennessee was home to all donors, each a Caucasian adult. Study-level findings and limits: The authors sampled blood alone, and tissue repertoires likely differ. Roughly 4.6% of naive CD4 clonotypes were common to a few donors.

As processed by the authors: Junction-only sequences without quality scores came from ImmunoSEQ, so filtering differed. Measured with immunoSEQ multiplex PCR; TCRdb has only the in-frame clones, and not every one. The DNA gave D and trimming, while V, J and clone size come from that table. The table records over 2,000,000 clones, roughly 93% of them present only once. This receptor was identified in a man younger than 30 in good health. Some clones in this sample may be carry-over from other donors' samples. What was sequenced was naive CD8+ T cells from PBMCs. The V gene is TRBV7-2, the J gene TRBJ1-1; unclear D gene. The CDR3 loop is CASSDTTMNTEAFF. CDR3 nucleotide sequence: TGTGCCAGCAGCGACACGACTATGAACACTGAAGCTTTCTTT.